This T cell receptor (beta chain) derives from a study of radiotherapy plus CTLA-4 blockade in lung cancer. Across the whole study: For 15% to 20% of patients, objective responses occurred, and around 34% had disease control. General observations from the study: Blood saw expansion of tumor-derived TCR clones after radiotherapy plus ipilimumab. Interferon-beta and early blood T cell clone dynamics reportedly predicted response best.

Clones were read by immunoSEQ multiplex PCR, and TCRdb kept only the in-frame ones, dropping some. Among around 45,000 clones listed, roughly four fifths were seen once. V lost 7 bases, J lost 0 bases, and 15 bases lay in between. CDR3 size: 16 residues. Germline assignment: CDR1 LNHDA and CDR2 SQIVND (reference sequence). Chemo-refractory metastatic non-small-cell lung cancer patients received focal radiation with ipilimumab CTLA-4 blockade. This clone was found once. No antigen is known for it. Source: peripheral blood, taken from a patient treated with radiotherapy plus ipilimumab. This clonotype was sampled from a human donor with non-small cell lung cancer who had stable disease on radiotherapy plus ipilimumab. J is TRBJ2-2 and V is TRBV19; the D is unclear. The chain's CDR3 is CASTPAGRPNTGELFF. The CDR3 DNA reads TGTGCCAGTACCCCGGCTGGCCGTCCGAACACCGGGGAGCTGTTTTTT.